The rows below give T cell receptor beta chains drawn from one sample of a study of response to subunit inactivated influenza vaccine. TCRdb analysed the RT-PCR reads with MiXCR anew, one entry per CDR3 protein. This table holds a few hundred thousand distinct CDR3 sequences, 11% found once. Another study also made use of these data, one on T cells expressing NK-cell markers.

The sequencing here drew on PBMCs from blood, taken on the day of vaccination. Receptors originate from a man between 50 and 59 years old who received an inactivated influenza vaccine. Both conserved end residues are part of each CDR3. A D gene is named only where the DNA matches it firmly. Clone size appears in some rows only: once, few, many, or a class for an expanded clone.

V	length	J	size	D	DNA	CDR3
TRBV20-1	11	TRBJ2-7	few	TRBD2	TGCAGTGGTGGCGGGGGGTACGAGCAGTACTTC	CSGGGGYEQYF
TRBV5-1	13	TRBJ2-1	.	.	TGCGCCAGCAGCTGGGTTCAGGGATATGAGCAGTTCTTC	CASSWVQGYEQFF
TRBV3-1	15	TRBJ2-7	.	.	TGTGCCAGCAGCCAACCCGGGGCAGCCACCTACGAGCAGTACTTC	CASSQPGAATYEQYF
TRBV18	14	TRBJ2-7	.	.	TGTGCCAGCTCAAACGCGGGCTTATCCTACGAGCAGTACTTC	CASSNAGLSYEQYF
TRBV14	17	TRBJ2-7	.	.	TGTGCCAGCAGCCCCCCTATTTCAGGACCGACCTCCTACGAGCAGTACTTC	CASSPPISGPTSYEQYF
TRBV5-1	14	TRBJ2-7	.	.	TGCGCCAGCAGCGCCACCGGGCCTTCCTACGAGCAGTACTTC	CASSATGPSYEQYF
TRBV5-1	14	TRBJ2-7	.	TRBD1	TGCGCCAGCAGCCCCCAGGGGGTAACCTACGAGCAGTACTTC	CASSPQGVTYEQYF
TRBV6-1	14	TRBJ1-2	few	.	TGTGCCAGCAGTGTCGGTGGGTCCACCTATGGCTACACCTTC	CASSVGGSTYGYTF
TRBV5-1	15	TRBJ2-1	few	.	TGCGCCAGCAGCGTTCGGGACACTTTCTACAATGAGCAGTTCTTC	CASSVRDTFYNEQFF
TRBV9	14	TRBJ2-1	few	.	TGTGCCAGCAGCGTAGAACTAGACCACAATGAGCAGTTCTTC	CASSVELDHNEQFF
TRBV12-3/TRBV12-4	20	TRBJ2-1	few	TRBD2	TGTGCCAGCAGTTATCGGCCCCTCCCACTAGCGGGCCATAACTACAATGAGCAGTTCTTC	CASSYRPLPLAGHNYNEQFF
TRBV7-9	15	TRBJ2-1	.	.	TGTGCCGGGGGAAATTCAGACCGGGGCTACAATGAGCAGTTCTTC	CAGGNSDRGYNEQFF
TRBV6-1	15	TRBJ2-2	few	TRBD1	TGTGCCAGCAGTGACGGGACAGGGGTCACCGGGGAGCTGTTTTTT	CASSDGTGVTGELFF
TRBV7-2	16	TRBJ2-3	few	TRBD2	TGTGCCAGCAGCCGCCTAACTAGCGGATACACAGATACGCAGTATTTT	CASSRLTSGYTDTQYF
TRBV20-1	10	TRBJ2-2	.	.	TGCAGTGCTAGGGGCGGGGAGCTGTTTTTT	CSARGGELFF
TRBV20-1	13	TRBJ2-7	few	TRBD2	TGCAGTGCTAGTGTTGCGGGAGATCCCGAGCAGTACTTC	CSASVAGDPEQYF
TRBV29-1	13	TRBJ2-7	few	TRBD2	TGCAGCGTGACTAGCGGGACAACCTACGAGCAGTACTTC	CSVTSGTTYEQYF
TRBV6-5	15	TRBJ1-2	many	TRBD1	TGTGCCAGCAGTTTGACCGGGACAGGGGCTCGGGGCTACACCTTC	CASSLTGTGARGYTF
TRBV7-2	14	TRBJ2-7	few	.	TGTGCCAGCAGCTTAGTTGGGGGAGATTACGAGCAGTACTTC	CASSLVGGDYEQYF
TRBV6-5	14	TRBJ2-7	.	TRBD1	TGTGCCAGCAGTTACGCATGGACAGGGGGCGAGCAGTACTTC	CASSYAWTGGEQYF
TRBV7-8	15	TRBJ2-3	few	TRBD2	TGTGCCAGCAGCCGACTAGCGAGTAGCACAGATACGCAGTATTTT	CASSRLASSTDTQYF
TRBV15	16	TRBJ1-3	few	.	TGTGCCACCAGCAGAGCGACACCGTGGGCAGGAAACACCATATATTTT	CATSRATPWAGNTIYF
TRBV7-8	18	TRBJ2-2	.	.	TGTGCCAGCAGCTTAGTGGCCGGAGGGACGAGGTTCACCGGGGAGCTGTTTTTT	CASSLVAGGTRFTGELFF
TRBV24-1	16	TRBJ2-7	few	TRBD2	TGTGCCACCAGTGATACTAGCGGGAGTGGCTCCTACGAGCAGTACTTC	CATSDTSGSGSYEQYF
TRBV20-1	17	TRBJ2-1	few	TRBD2	TGCAGTGCTAGAGACTCGACTAGCGGGACGTTCTACAATGAGCAGTTCTTC	CSARDSTSGTFYNEQFF
TRBV12-3/TRBV12-4	13	TRBJ1-1	many	.	TGTGCCAGCAGTTTAAATTACAGGGCAAAAGCTTTCTTT	CASSLNYRAKAFF
TRBV20-1	13	TRBJ1-5	few	TRBD1	TGCAGTGCCCAAGGACAGGGAATTCAGCCCCAGCATTTT	CSAQGQGIQPQHF
TRBV15	16	TRBJ2-2	few	TRBD2	TGTGCCACCAGCTCCATCCTCGCGGGAGGCATCGGGGAGCTGTTTTTT	CATSSILAGGIGELFF
TRBV20-1	11	TRBJ2-7	few	.	TGCAGTGTCCCCTCTCTCACCGAGCAGTACTTC	CSVPSLTEQYF
TRBV6-1	15	TRBJ1-2	.	TRBD1	TGTGCCAGCACTCCACAACAGGGGGTTATCGGGGGCTACACCTTC	CASTPQQGVIGGYTF
TRBV5-1	15	TRBJ2-7	.	.	TGCGCCAGCAGCTTGGGGGCACAGGGAACCTACGAGCAGTACTTC	CASSLGAQGTYEQYF
TRBV5-6	16	TRBJ2-5	few	.	TGTGCCAGCAGCTTGTGGGCACAGGCGAAAAAAGAGACCCAGTACTTC	CASSLWAQAKKETQYF
TRBV28	14	TRBJ2-2	many	TRBD1	TGTGCCAGCATACCGGGACAGCTAACCGGGGAGCTGTTTTTT	CASIPGQLTGELFF
TRBV19	15	TRBJ2-2	few	TRBD2	TGTGCCAGTAGTCTTAGCGGGAGGGCCGTCGGGGAGCTGTTTTTT	CASSLSGRAVGELFF
TRBV24-1	15	TRBJ2-1	many	.	TGTGCCACCAGTGATTTGCAAACCGATTACAATGAGCAGTTCTTC	CATSDLQTDYNEQFF
TRBV20-1	16	TRBJ2-1	few	TRBD2	TGCAGTGCTCGTCGGGGGGTCGCCGTCCCCTACAATGAGCAGTTCTTC	CSARRGVAVPYNEQFF
TRBV6-1	11	TRBJ2-1	few	.	TGTGCCAGCAGTCAGGCGGGACCTCGGTTCTTC	CASSQAGPRFF
TRBV7-2	13	TRBJ2-7	.	.	TGTGCCAGCAGCTTGATTCACTTAGGCGAGCAGTACTTC	CASSLIHLGEQYF
TRBV20-1	14	TRBJ1-2	many	TRBD1	TGCAGTGCTAGCCCGGGACAGGGAGGCTATGGCTACACCTTC	CSASPGQGGYGYTF
TRBV6-5	15	TRBJ2-1	many	TRBD2	TGTGCCAGCAAGATACTAGCGGGAGTCCACAATGAGCAGTTCTTC	CASKILAGVHNEQFF
TRBV5-1	13	TRBJ2-3	.	.	TGCGCCAGCGGTTTCACAAACACAGATACGCAGTATTTT	CASGFTNTDTQYF
TRBV15	13	TRBJ2-5	few	.	TGTGCCACCAGCAATTCCAAACAAGAGACCCAGTACTTC	CATSNSKQETQYF
TRBV7-2	14	TRBJ2-1	.	TRBD2	TGTGCCAGCAGCCCCCCCCCTAGCGGGGGTGAGCAGTTCTTC	CASSPPPSGGEQFF
TRBV7-2	12	TRBJ2-1	few	.	TGTGCCAGCAGCCTTCGGGCTCGGGAGCAGTTCTTC	CASSLRAREQFF
TRBV15	16	TRBJ2-6	.	.	TGTGCCACCAGCAAAAACACGAGGTCTGGGGCCAACGTCCTGACTTTC	CATSKNTRSGANVLTF
TRBV20-1	13	TRBJ1-1	.	TRBD1	TGCAGTGCTAAGCAGGGACAGGGGACTGAAGCTTTCTTT	CSAKQGQGTEAFF
TRBV4-2	16	TRBJ2-1	few	.	TGTGCCAGCAGCCATGGGGGTTCCGGGCCCTACAATGAGCAGTTCTTC	CASSHGGSGPYNEQFF
TRBV3-1	15	TRBJ2-2	many	.	TGTGCCAGCGGACCGACGCTTTCGAACACCGGGGAGCTGTTTTTT	CASGPTLSNTGELFF
TRBV29-1	14	TRBJ2-1	.	.	TGCAGCGTTCGAGGGGGGGACAGTCACAATGAGCAGTTCTTC	CSVRGGDSHNEQFF
TRBV27	14	TRBJ2-1	few	.	TGTGCCAGCAGTTTTAGCGGTTACTACAATGAGCAGTTCTTC	CASSFSGYYNEQFF
TRBV11-3	16	TRBJ2-3	.	.	TGTGCCAGCAGCGAGGGCGGGACCTATAGCACAGATACGCAGTATTTT	CASSEGGTYSTDTQYF
TRBV7-3	14	TRBJ2-1	many	.	TGTGCCAGCAGCTTAATAGCGAGTTACAATGAGCAGTTCTTC	CASSLIASYNEQFF
TRBV12-3/TRBV12-4	13	TRBJ1-1	.	.	TGTGCCAGCAGTCCCCTCCCAAAAACTGAAGCTTTCTTT	CASSPLPKTEAFF
TRBV6-2/TRBV6-3	14	TRBJ1-3	few	.	TGTGCCAGCAGTTATTTCGGTACTGGAAACACCATATATTTT	CASSYFGTGNTIYF